These T cell receptor beta chains were read from a single sample in a study of blood T cell repertoires in COVID-19. TCRdb's copy holds only in-frame clones and misses some; the assay was immunoSEQ multiplex PCR. This sample has around 40,000 clones, with 79% found just once. The sample taken for sequencing was peripheral blood. Every receptor here comes from a man aged 65-85 years with acute or convalescent COVID-19. The CDR3 runs from the conserved cysteine through the conserved F or W. Each record gives: D gene, V gene, J gene, clone size, CDR3 DNA, CDR3 protein. D genes are given only for firm matches. Rows may omit the clone size; those that give it use once, few, many or a size class.

D gene: .
V gene: TRBV19
J gene: TRBJ2-2
clone size: .
CDR3 DNA: TGTGCCAGTAGTCCCAGGGGTAGTAACACCGGGGAGCTGTTTTTT
CDR3 protein: CASSPRGSNTGELFF

D gene: TRBD1
V gene: TRBV7-8
J gene: TRBJ1-1
clone size: once
CDR3 DNA: TGTGCCAGCAGCGTTGCCGGACAGGGAAACACTGAAGCTTTCTTT
CDR3 protein: CASSVAGQGNTEAFF

D gene: TRBD2
V gene: TRBV27
J gene: TRBJ2-7
clone size: .
CDR3 DNA: TGTGCCAGCAGTCTAGCGGGACTAGCGGGAGTAAAGCAGTACTTC
CDR3 protein: CASSLAGLAGVKQYF

D gene: TRBD1
V gene: TRBV5-1
J gene: TRBJ2-1
clone size: .
CDR3 DNA: TGCGCCAGCAGCTTGGCCCCCGACAGGGTTGGATACGTCAATGAGCAGTTCTTC
CDR3 protein: CASSLAPDRVGYVNEQFF

D gene: TRBD2
V gene: TRBV27
J gene: TRBJ2-3
clone size: .
CDR3 DNA: TGTGCCAGCAGTCAACTGGGGACTAGCGGGAGGGTAGATACGCAGTATTTT
CDR3 protein: CASSQLGTSGRVDTQYF

D gene: TRBD2
V gene: TRBV28
J gene: TRBJ2-1
clone size: .
CDR3 DNA: TGTGCCAGCAGTTTAGAACTAGCGGGACCCTACAATGAGCAGTTCTTC
CDR3 protein: CASSLELAGPYNEQFF

D gene: .
V gene: TRBV2
J gene: TRBJ1-5
clone size: .
CDR3 DNA: TGTGCCAGCGGGCAGGGGCACAGCAATCAGCCCCAGCATTTT
CDR3 protein: CASGQGHSNQPQHF

D gene: .
V gene: TRBV29-1
J gene: TRBJ2-3
clone size: once
CDR3 DNA: TGCAGCCTCCGGGACAACACAGATACGCAGTATTTT
CDR3 protein: CSLRDNTDTQYF

D gene: TRBD1
V gene: TRBV5-5
J gene: TRBJ2-1
clone size: .
CDR3 DNA: TGTGCCAGCAGCGCTGGACAGGGAACCTACAATGAGCAGTTCTTC
CDR3 protein: CASSAGQGTYNEQFF

D gene: TRBD1
V gene: TRBV29-1
J gene: TRBJ2-2
clone size: .
CDR3 DNA: TGCAGCGTCAGCACAGGGGATGGCGGGGAGCTGTTTTTT
CDR3 protein: CSVSTGDGGELFF

D gene: TRBD1
V gene: TRBV6-4
J gene: TRBJ1-4
clone size: .
CDR3 DNA: TGTGCCAGCAGTTGGGACAGGGGGCATGAAAAACTGTTTTTT
CDR3 protein: CASSWDRGHEKLFF

D gene: TRBD2
V gene: TRBV28
J gene: TRBJ2-5
clone size: .
CDR3 DNA: TGTGCCGGCGGGCTAGCGGGAAAAGAGACCCAGTACTTC
CDR3 protein: CAGGLAGKETQYF

D gene: .
V gene: TRBV5-1
J gene: TRBJ1-2
clone size: .
CDR3 DNA: TGCGCCAGCAGCTTGGGAGACATATATGGCTACACCTTC
CDR3 protein: CASSLGDIYGYTF

D gene: .
V gene: TRBV2
J gene: TRBJ2-7
clone size: few
CDR3 DNA: TGTGCCAGCATGGCAGGGTCTGAGGAAGAGCAGTACTTC
CDR3 protein: CASMAGSEEEQYF

D gene: .
V gene: TRBV27
J gene: TRBJ2-7
clone size: .
CDR3 DNA: TGTGCCAGCAGCCGCCCCGGAGGTTACGAGCAGTACTTC
CDR3 protein: CASSRPGGYEQYF

D gene: TRBD2
V gene: TRBV7-9
J gene: TRBJ2-3
clone size: .
CDR3 DNA: TGTGCCAGCAGCTTGGCTAGCGGGAGTGAGACAGATACGCAGTATTTT
CDR3 protein: CASSLASGSETDTQYF

D gene: TRBD2
V gene: TRBV19
J gene: TRBJ2-7
clone size: .
CDR3 DNA: TGTGCCAGTAGCTTCGGGAGGGCATACGAGCAGTACTTC
CDR3 protein: CASSFGRAYEQYF

D gene: .
V gene: TRBV20-1
J gene: TRBJ1-1
clone size: .
CDR3 DNA: TGCAGTGCTAGCCGGGAGGCTGAAGCTTTCTTT
CDR3 protein: CSASREAEAFF

D gene: TRBD2
V gene: TRBV28
J gene: TRBJ2-2
clone size: .
CDR3 DNA: TGTGCCAGCCGTTCCCTAGCGGGAGGGAGCACCGGGGAGCTGTTTTTT
CDR3 protein: CASRSLAGGSTGELFF

D gene: TRBD1
V gene: TRBV10-2
J gene: TRBJ1-4
clone size: few
CDR3 DNA: TGCGCCAGCAGTGGGCCCTCTGGAGGGGGCAATGAAAAACTGTTTTTT
CDR3 protein: CASSGPSGGGNEKLFF

D gene: .
V gene: TRBV18
J gene: TRBJ1-1
clone size: .
CDR3 DNA: TGTGCCAGCTCACCGTTGCGGGGGCGCCTGACGAACACTGAAGCTTTCTTT
CDR3 protein: CASSPLRGRLTNTEAFF

D gene: .
V gene: TRBV29-1
J gene: TRBJ1-2
clone size: .
CDR3 DNA: TGCAGCGTTGAAGGGGGGGGCTATGGCTACACCTTC
CDR3 protein: CSVEGGGYGYTF

D gene: .
V gene: TRBV25-1
J gene: TRBJ2-5
clone size: once
CDR3 DNA: TGTGCCAGCAGTGAACACGGGAGAGAGACCCAGTACTTC
CDR3 protein: CASSEHGRETQYF

D gene: .
V gene: TRBV7-9
J gene: TRBJ1-1
clone size: .
CDR3 DNA: TGTGCCAGCAGCTTAGGGCAGGATTCAAGGTGGGCTTTCTTT
CDR3 protein: CASSLGQDSRWAFF

D gene: TRBD2
V gene: TRBV19
J gene: TRBJ2-1
clone size: .
CDR3 DNA: TGTGCCAGTAGTATGAATGTATATTTTAGCGGGAGTAAGGATGAGCAGTTCTTC
CDR3 protein: CASSMNVYFSGSKDEQFF